Detailed here is one TCR beta chain. The junction departs from the called germline gene at one end, perhaps through a read error. The CDR3 sequence is 13 residues long. The data are from a study of Graves' ophthalmopathy and Graves' hyperthyroidism. CDR3 regions of TCR beta were amplified from RNA transcripts. HTBI-primed RT-PCR formed the first round, and a multiplex PCR formed the second. TCRdb fed the multiplex PCR reads into MiXCR, producing one record per CDR3 protein. This sample has approximately 500,000 distinct CDR3 sequences; approximately 15% occur once, and the top ten carry 9.8%. The diagnosis combined clinical symptoms, thyroxine, TRAb, thyroid ultrasound and orbital computed tomography scans.

The J gene is TRBJ1-1, the V gene TRBV12-3 or TRBV12-4; no clear D gene. This clonotype was sampled from a woman in her twenties or thirties with Graves' ophthalmopathy. The specimen sequenced was blood. CDR3 in amino acids: CASSLRRYTDAFF. CDR3 nucleotides: TGTGCCAGCAGTTTGCGCAGGTACACTGATGCTTTCTTT.